This T cell receptor beta chain was captured in a study of T cells in tuberculosis. The method was immunoSEQ multiplex PCR; TCRdb's version includes in-frame clones alone and lacks a portion of them. The sample yields about 49,000 clones, over 90% seen once. Specified time point: new active TB diagnosis, blood taken before or within 7 days of starting treatment. Looked up from germline, CDR1 is SNHLY and CDR2 is FYNNEI. The CDR3 runs to 11 residues. With 7 bases removed from V and 8 bases from J, the gap between germline ends came to 11 bases. The chain uses TRBV2 and TRBJ1-1; D unresolved. The sequencing here drew on PBMCs, taken at tuberculosis diagnosis. This receptor was taken from an adult with tuberculosis. CDR3 DNA sequence: TGTGCCAGCACTGTATTGTCGGAAGCTTTCTTT. Amino acid sequence: CASTVLSEAFF.